This TCR beta chain was recovered during a study of blood T cell repertoires in COVID-19. Study details: Both acute and convalescent COVID-19 samples were obtained from the United States, Italy and Spain. In each case, the material was cDNA or gDNA derived from T cells, B-cell-depleted T cells, or PBMCs.

As originally analysed: Amplification from reference gene primers served as the basis for estimated nucleated cell counts. The data were produced by immunoSEQ multiplex PCR, yet TCRdb's version contains in-frame clones alone and is incomplete. D and trimming come from the DNA, and the V and J calls and clone size come from that table. The data hold about 300,000 clones, with roughly 90% observed a single time. Trimming left V 2 bases short and J 4 bases short, with 11 bases between. CDR3 length: 15 residues. Germline V gene lookup returns CDR1 MDHEN and CDR2 SYDVKM. This receptor was identified in a woman in her 30s with COVID-19, enrolled during active disease. Sequencing used peripheral blood. The V call is TRBV28, the J call TRBJ2-2; a possible D gene is TRBD2 (6 bases). The CDR3, as DNA: TGTGCCAGCAGTTTACCAGGGACTGGCACCGGGGAGCTGTTTTTT. It codes for CASSLPGTGTGELFF.